Listed below are T cell receptor beta chains from one sample, sequenced in a study of T cells in Graves' hyperthyroidism and ophthalmopathy. TCRdb passed the multiplex PCR reads through MiXCR, listing each CDR3 protein once. The sample contains almost 600,000 distinct CDR3 sequences, about 14% of which appear only once. Sequencing was carried out using blood. Receptors originate from a woman in her 30s with Graves' hyperthyroidism that later progressed to Graves' ophthalmopathy. Each CDR3 is given with its conserved first and last residue. Each record gives: V gene, clone size, D gene, J gene, CDR3 protein, CDR3 DNA. A D gene is named only where the DNA matches it firmly. Clone size is given for some rows only: seen once, a few or many times, or a class if the clone is expanded.

V: TRBV3-1
size: -
D: TRBD1
J: TRBJ2-3
CDR3: CASSHLRGRTDTQYF
DNA: TGTGCCAGCAGCCATTTGAGGGGGCGAACAGATACGCAGTATTTT

V: TRBV6-2/TRBV6-3
size: few
D: -
J: TRBJ1-3
CDR3: CASINSDGPSGNTIYF
DNA: TGTGCCAGCATCAACTCGGACGGACCCTCTGGAAACACCATATATTTT

V: TRBV24-1
size: -
D: -
J: TRBJ2-2
CDR3: CATSDQEGAGELFF
DNA: TGTGCCACCAGTGATCAGGAGGGGGCTGGGGAGCTGTTTTTT

V: TRBV18
size: many
D: TRBD2
J: TRBJ2-1
CDR3: CASSPGTSGRAVEQFF
DNA: TGTGCCAGCTCACCCGGGACTAGCGGGAGGGCCGTTGAGCAGTTCTTC

V: TRBV20-1
size: many
D: TRBD1
J: TRBJ2-5
CDR3: CSARLRTGTKPQETQYF
DNA: TGCAGTGCTAGACTAAGGACAGGGACCAAACCCCAAGAGACCCAGTACTTC

V: TRBV20-1
size: many
D: TRBD2
J: TRBJ2-7
CDR3: CSARDPTGGLYEQYF
DNA: TGCAGTGCTAGAGATCCAACGGGAGGACTTTACGAGCAGTACTTC

V: TRBV7-2
size: many
D: TRBD1
J: TRBJ1-5
CDR3: CASSYGQGSSQPQHF
DNA: TGTGCCAGCAGCTACGGACAGGGTAGTAGTCAGCCCCAGCATTTT

V: TRBV5-1
size: many
D: -
J: TRBJ2-7
CDR3: CASSGPSTYEQYF
DNA: TGCGCCAGCAGCGGACCTAGTACCTACGAGCAGTACTTC

V: TRBV20-1
size: -
D: TRBD2
J: TRBJ2-1
CDR3: CSAVGLAGHNEQFF
DNA: TGCAGTGCGGTGGGACTAGCGGGACACAATGAGCAGTTCTTC

V: TRBV29-1
size: few
D: -
J: TRBJ2-4
CDR3: CSVERGKNIQYF
DNA: TGCAGCGTTGAACGGGGGAAAAACATTCAGTACTTC

V: TRBV12-3/TRBV12-4
size: few
D: -
J: TRBJ1-5
CDR3: CASSLGDTGAHF
DNA: TGTGCCAGCAGTTTAGGGGACACGGGGGCGCATTTT

V: TRBV20-1
size: many
D: -
J: TRBJ1-4
CDR3: CSAREGGRNEKLFF
DNA: TGCAGTGCCAGAGAGGGAGGGAGAAATGAAAAACTGTTTTTT

V: TRBV2
size: many
D: TRBD1
J: TRBJ1-5
CDR3: CASSENRGNNQPQHF
DNA: TGTGCCAGCAGTGAAAACAGGGGTAACAATCAGCCCCAGCATTTT

V: TRBV28
size: -
D: TRBD1
J: TRBJ2-7
CDR3: CASSRTGLREQYF
DNA: TGTGCCAGCAGTCGGACAGGACTGCGGGAGCAGTACTTC